Listed below are T cell receptor beta chains from one sample, sequenced in a study of blood T cell repertoires in COVID-19. Some clones are missing from TCRdb's copy, which holds only in-frame ones; the method was immunoSEQ multiplex PCR. The table includes tens of thousands of clones, 86% detected once. Material for sequencing was peripheral blood. The receptors originated from a man in his 70s with acute or convalescent COVID-19. Each CDR3 is given with its conserved first and last residue. A D gene is named only where the DNA matches it firmly. Size is stated for part of the rows, as once, few or many counts, or as a class when the clone is expanded.

TRBJ2-3,.,TRBV29-1,TRBD2,CSVAGRLAGGSPTDTQYF,TGCAGCGTAGCCGGAAGACTAGCGGGGGGGTCGCCCACAGATACGCAGTATTTT
TRBJ2-5,.,TRBV7-9,TRBD1,CASSQQAQGWETQYF,TGTGCCAGCAGCCAGCAGGCACAGGGGTGGGAGACCCAGTACTTC
TRBJ1-4,.,TRBV4-2,.,CASSQTNEKLFF,TGTGCCAGCAGCCAAACAAATGAAAAACTGTTTTTT
TRBJ1-5,.,TRBV2,.,CASKVTWGNQPQHF,TGTGCCAGCAAGGTGACTTGGGGCAATCAGCCCCAGCATTTT
TRBJ2-1,few,TRBV12-5,.,CASGFVGSSYNEQFF,TGTGCTAGTGGTTTCGTAGGGAGCTCCTACAATGAGCAGTTCTTC
TRBJ2-1,.,TRBV19,.,CASKKVTGEQFF,TGTGCCAGTAAAAAAGTTACGGGTGAGCAGTTCTTC
TRBJ1-5,.,TRBV6-2/TRBV6-3,TRBD1,CASSFPRQGNQPQHF,TGTGCCAGCAGTTTCCCGAGACAGGGGAATCAGCCCCAGCATTTT
TRBJ2-1,once,TRBV7-2,.,CASSLAWGRFYNEQFF,TGTGCCAGCAGCTTAGCCTGGGGGCGGTTTTACAATGAGCAGTTCTTC
TRBJ2-4,.,TRBV19,.,CASSFHGTPNSFQYF,TGTGCCAGTAGCTTCCACGGGACACCTAACAGTTTTCAGTACTTC
TRBJ1-4,.,TRBV19,.,CASSPQKEKLFF,TGTGCCAGTAGTCCCCAGAAGGAAAAACTGTTTTTT
TRBJ2-1,once,TRBV30,TRBD2,CAWSTLAGGNEQFF,TGTGCCTGGAGTACGCTAGCGGGAGGCAATGAGCAGTTCTTC
TRBJ1-1,.,TRBV5-1,.,CASSLKGYTEAFF,TGCGCCAGCAGCTTGAAGGGGTACACTGAAGCTTTCTTT
TRBJ1-5,.,TRBV9,.,CASSVDPQGNQPQHF,TGTGCCAGCAGCGTAGATCCCCAGGGGAATCAGCCCCAGCATTTT
TRBJ2-1,once,TRBV9,TRBD1,CASSVVGTGGNEQFF,TGTGCCAGCAGCGTAGTGGGGACAGGGGGGAATGAGCAGTTCTTC
TRBJ1-5,.,TRBV27,TRBD1,CASSLSRGPLNQPQHF,TGTGCCAGCAGTTTGAGCAGGGGGCCCCTTAATCAGCCCCAGCATTTT
TRBJ1-1,.,TRBV6-5,.,CASSYREGVGTEAFF,TGTGCCAGCAGTTACAGGGAGGGCGTGGGCACTGAAGCTTTCTTT
TRBJ2-7,.,TRBV6-5,.,CASSPSYSNEQYF,TGTGCCAGCAGTCCATCTTACAGTAACGAGCAGTACTTC
TRBJ2-5,.,TRBV3-1/TRBV3-2,TRBD1,CASSQTGQGRKETQYF,TGTGCCAGCAGCCAGACAGGACAGGGGCGGAAAGAGACCCAGTACTTC
TRBJ2-3,.,TRBV27,.,CASSLASIWLVGDTQYF,TGTGCCAGCAGTTTAGCGTCCATTTGGCTAGTTGGAGATACGCAGTATTTT
TRBJ1-1,.,TRBV4-3,.,CASSRGGVDTEAFF,TGCGCCAGCAGCCGGGGGGGCGTCGACACTGAAGCTTTCTTT
TRBJ2-1,.,TRBV6-4,TRBD2,CASSEVAGALGNEQFF,TGTGCCAGCAGTGAGGTAGCGGGGGCGTTGGGCAATGAGCAGTTCTTC
TRBJ2-1,.,TRBV5-1,.,CASSLGGWGQSYNEQFF,TGCGCCAGCAGCTTAGGTGGATGGGGCCAGTCCTACAATGAGCAGTTCTTC
TRBJ1-1,few,TRBV7-3,TRBD1,CASSLVDRGETEAFF,TGTGCCAGCAGCTTAGTGGACAGGGGAGAAACTGAAGCTTTCTTT